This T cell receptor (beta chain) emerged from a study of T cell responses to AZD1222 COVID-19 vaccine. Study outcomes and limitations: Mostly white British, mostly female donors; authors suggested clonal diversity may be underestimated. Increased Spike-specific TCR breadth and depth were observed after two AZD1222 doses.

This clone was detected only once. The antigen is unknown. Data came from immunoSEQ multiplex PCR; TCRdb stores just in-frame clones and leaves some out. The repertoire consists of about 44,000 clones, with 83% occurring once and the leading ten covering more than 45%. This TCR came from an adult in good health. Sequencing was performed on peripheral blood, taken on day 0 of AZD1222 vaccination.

The CDR3 loop is CASSFRLTQETQYF. The CDR3 coding sequence is TGTGCCAGCAGCTTCCGACTGACCCAAGAGACCCAGTACTTC. The chain links TRBV7-2 to TRBJ2-5; D gene ambiguous. V gave up 3 bases and J gave up 1 base, with 9 bases separating them. Germline assignment: CDR1 SGHTA and CDR2 FQGNSA. The CDR3 consists of 14 residues.